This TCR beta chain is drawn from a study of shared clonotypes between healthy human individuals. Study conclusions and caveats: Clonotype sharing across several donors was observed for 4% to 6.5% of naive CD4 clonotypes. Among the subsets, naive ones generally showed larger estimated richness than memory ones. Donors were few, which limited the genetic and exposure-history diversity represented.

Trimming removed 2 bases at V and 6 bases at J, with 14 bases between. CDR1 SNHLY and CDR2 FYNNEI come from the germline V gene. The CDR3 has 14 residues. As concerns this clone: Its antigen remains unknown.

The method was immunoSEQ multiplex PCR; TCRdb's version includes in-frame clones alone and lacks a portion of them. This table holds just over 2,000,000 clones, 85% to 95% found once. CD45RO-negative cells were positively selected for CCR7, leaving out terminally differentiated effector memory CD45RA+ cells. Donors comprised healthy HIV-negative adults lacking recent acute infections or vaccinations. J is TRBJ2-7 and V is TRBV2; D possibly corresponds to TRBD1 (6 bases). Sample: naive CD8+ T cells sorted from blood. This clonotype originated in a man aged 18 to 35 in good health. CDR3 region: CASSEWQGTTEQYF. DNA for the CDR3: TGTGCCAGCAGTGAATGGCAGGGGACCACCGAGCAGTACTTC.